These 22 T cell receptor beta chains share one sample of origin, sequenced in a study of blood T cell repertoires in COVID-19. Using immunoSEQ multiplex PCR, the repertoire was profiled, and TCRdb retains in-frame clones only, with some absent. The data contain more than 150,000 clones, approximately 79% of them singletons. The source material was peripheral blood. These TCRs come from a man aged 55 to 69 with active or convalescent COVID-19.

This clone was detected only a few times. V is TRBV5-1 and J is TRBJ2-7; D might be TRBD1 (6 bases). Germline CDR1 is SGHRS and CDR2 is YFSETQ. Trimming left V 5 bases short and J 6 bases short, with 21 bases between. This CDR3 is built from 15 residues. Here the CDR3 reads CASSPRQDRGSEQYF. CDR3 bases: TGCGCCAGCAGTCCTAGACAGGACCGAGGGAGCGAGCAGTACTTC.

The chain uses TRBV6-4 and TRBJ2-3; the match to TRBD2 covers 9 bases. The length of the CDR3 is 17 residues. The V gene's germline CDR1 is MRHNA and CDR2 SNTAGT. Trimming cost V 3 bases and J 0 bases; bases outside gene matches: 7. The CDR3 loop is CASSEFASGGSTDTQYF. As DNA, the CDR3 is TGTGCCAGCAGTGAATTCGCAAGCGGGGGGAGCACAGATACGCAGTATTTT.

The chain links TRBV5-8 to TRBJ2-3, with D perhaps matching TRBD2 (5 bases). This CDR3 is 16 amino acids long. Trimming took off 4 bases at V and 2 bases at J, with 17 bases between the two ends. Germline V CDR1 and CDR2: SGHTS, YDEGEE. CDR3 DNA sequence: TGTGCCAGCAGCCAGAGGGCGGACCCTTACACAGATACGCAGTATTTT. It specifies CASSQRADPYTDTQYF.

The chain carries TRBV19 and TRBJ2-2, with D possibly matching TRBD1 (5 bases). Germline V gene sequence: CDR1 LNHDA, CDR2 SQIVND (reference sequence). The CDR3 contains 15 residues. V lost 6 bases and J 8 bases, leaving 19 bases between the germline ends. The CDR3 coding sequence is TGTGCCAGTAGGTCCCTTGAGAAGGGGAAGGGGGAGCTGTTTTTT. Residues: CASRSLEKGKGELFF.

The V call is TRBV6-5, the J call TRBJ1-3; D is undetermined. This CDR3 region has 15 residues. Germline V gene data show CDR1 as MNHEY and CDR2 as SVGAGI. V was pared by 5 bases and J by 0 bases, with 11 bases between. CDR3 residues: CASSLREASGNTIYF. CDR3 nucleotides: TGTGCCAGCAGTCTTCGTGAGGCCTCTGGAAACACCATATATTTT.

The chain uses TRBV6-6 and TRBJ1-1, with 8 bases lining up with TRBD1. Germline values: CDR1 MNHNY, CDR2 SVGAGI (reference sequence). The length of the CDR3 is 14 residues. Trimming cost V 0 bases and J 7 bases; bases outside gene matches: 4. In DNA form, the CDR3 reads TGTGCCAGCAGTTACTCCCAGGGGGCGGGTGAAGCTTTCTTT. Its protein product is CASSYSQGAGEAFF.

The chain joins TRBV11-2 to TRBJ2-1; TRBD2 matches at 9 bases. With 5 bases clipped from V and 8 bases from J, the junction kept 7 bases outside the gene matches. The CDR3 is made up of 14 amino acids. Per the germline V gene, CDR1 is SGHAT and CDR2 is FQNNGV. The CDR3 nucleotides are TGTGCCAGCAGCCCTTTAGCGGGAGAGGATGAGCAGTTCTTC. Translating gives CASSPLAGEDEQFF.

The chain carries TRBV6-5 and TRBJ2-1; D may be TRBD2 (7 bases). V was pared by 7 bases and J by 9 bases, with 16 bases between. This CDR3 has 13 residues. Germline CDR1 reads MNHEY; CDR2 reads SVGAGI. The DNA of the CDR3 is TGTGCCAGCACCGAGGAGAGGGGGGGTGAGCAGTTCTTC. This sequence encodes CASTEERGGEQFF.

V is TRBV5-8 and J is TRBJ2-1, with a weak D call TRBD2 (6 bases). CDR1 is SGHTS, CDR2 YDEGEE, per germline. The CDR3 loop spans 14 amino acids. Trimming pared 4 bases from V and 15 bases from J, leaving 23 bases between. The CDR3: CASSLNAGQVRRFF. The DNA of the CDR3 is TGTGCCAGCAGCCTAAACGCGGGGCAGGTTCGAAGGTTCTTC.

This clone appeared once. The chain has TRBV27 and TRBJ1-5; TRBD1 aligns across 7 bases. The CDR3 contains 13 residues. J was trimmed by 6 bases and V by 6 bases; bases with no gene match: 5. Germline V CDR1 and CDR2: MNHEY, SMNVEV (reference sequence). The CDR3 nucleotides are TGTGCCAGCAGCTTGACAGGGAGTCAGCCCCAGCATTTT. Encoded protein: CASSLTGSQPQHF.

The sample holds one count of this clone. The genes are TRBV6-2 or TRBV6-3 and TRBJ2-1; 7 positions match TRBD2. Germline CDR1 reads MNHEY; CDR2 reads SVGEGT. This CDR3 has 13 amino acids. V dropped 6 bases and J dropped 9; count of bases not matched to a gene: 8. This CDR3 reads CASSQTSIGEQFF. The CDR3 DNA is TGTGCCAGCAGCCAGACTAGCATCGGTGAGCAGTTCTTC.

This clone is a singleton in its sample. The V gene is TRBV14, the J gene TRBJ2-3; D is unresolved. CDR3 length: 16 amino acids. CDR1 SGHDN and CDR2 FVKESK come from the germline V gene. Trimming cost V 5 bases and J 3 bases, with 18 bases left between them. The CDR3 DNA sequence: TGTGCCAGCAGCTTTTCCTCTGGCCGAGGTACAGATACGCAGTATTTT. Its protein product is CASSFSSGRGTDTQYF.

This clone was counted a single time. The rearrangement joins TRBV12-3 or TRBV12-4 to TRBJ2-7, with a tentative D call TRBD2 (5 bases). The CDR3 covers 11 residues. V was clipped by 6 bases and J by 5 bases, with 8 bases between them. The CDR3 region is CASRLRDEQYF. CDR3 bases: TGTGCCAGCAGACTGCGGGACGAGCAGTACTTC.

The chain links TRBV18 to TRBJ1-2; TRBD1 aligns across 12 bases. Trimming at V came to 3 bases and at J to 4 bases, leaving 9 bases not matched to a gene. The CDR3 runs 17 residues. Germline lookup yields CDR1 KGHSH and CDR2 LQKENI. The CDR3 reads CASSPRDRDRGLYGYTF. In DNA form, the CDR3 reads TGTGCCAGCTCACCGCGTGACCGGGACAGGGGGCTCTATGGCTACACCTTC.

This chain links TRBV29-1 with TRBJ2-1; D is uncertain. The CDR3 is made up of 13 amino acids. The V end was cut by 5 bases, the J end by 6 bases, with 14 bases between. Per the germline V gene, CDR1 is SQVTM and CDR2 is ANQGSEA. The CDR3 coding sequence is TGCAGCGTTCCGGTAGGAGAAGGCAATGAGCAGTTCTTC. It is translated as CSVPVGEGNEQFF.

CDR3 in amino acids: CAISDRASSTDTQYF. CDR3 bases: TGTGCCATCAGTGATCGAGCGAGTAGCACAGATACGCAGTATTTT. V and J are TRBV10-3 and TRBJ2-3, with no clear D. The CDR3 loop spans 15 amino acids. Trimming cost V 3 bases and J 0 bases, with 10 bases left between them. The germline V gene encodes CDR1 ENHRY and CDR2 SYGVKD.

This clone showed up just once. The V and J genes are TRBV18 and TRBJ1-2, with TRBD1 identical over 12 bases. Looked up from germline, CDR1 is KGHSH and CDR2 is LQKENI. This CDR3 spans 15 amino acids. The trim removed 6 bases at V and 4 bases at J, leaving 6 bases unmatched. As DNA, the CDR3 is TGTGCCAGCTCGTCCGGGACAGGGGGCGGCTATGGCTACACCTTC. It codes for CASSSGTGGGYGYTF.

This chain joins TRBV27 and TRBJ2-7, with D possibly matching TRBD1 (5 bases). The V end was cut by 2 bases, the J end by 2 bases, with 10 bases between. This CDR3 comprises 14 residues. The germline V gene has CDR1 MNHEY and CDR2 SMNVEV (reference sequence). In DNA, the CDR3 is TGTGCCAGCAGTTTACTTCTAGGGGCCTACGAGCAGTACTTC. Translation gives CASSLLLGAYEQYF.

This chain uses TRBV20-1 with TRBJ2-1, with 9 positions matching TRBD2. The V gene's germline CDR1 is DFQATT and CDR2 SNEGSKA (reference sequence). CDR3 size: 15 residues. Trimming at V came to 3 bases and at J to 7 bases, leaving 10 bases not matched to a gene. The CDR3 coding sequence is TGCAGTGCTAGTGATAGCGGGAGACGTGGGAATGAGCAGTTCTTC. Its protein is CSASDSGRRGNEQFF.

The rearrangement uses TRBV6-2 or TRBV6-3 and TRBJ2-6; 7 bases are shared with TRBD2. The junction had 10 bases not matched to a gene; V was cut back by 5 bases and J by 0 bases. The CDR3 length is 18 residues. From germline, CDR1 is MNHEY and CDR2 SVGEGT. CDR3 in DNA: TGTGCCAGCAGTCCCCGCAAGTCGGGGGGCTCTGGGGCCAACGTCCTGACTTTC. Protein product: CASSPRKSGGSGANVLTF.

This chain joins TRBV4-1 and TRBJ1-5; D is ambiguous. Germline V gene lookup returns CDR1 MGHRA and CDR2 YSYEKL. The length of the CDR3 is 13 residues. V shed 1 base and J shed 6 bases, with 7 bases lying between them. The DNA for the CDR3 is TGCGCCAGCAGCCAAGGGGCGGGTCAGCCCCAGCATTTT. Translation: CASSQGAGQPQHF.

CDR3 sequence (DNA): TGTGCCAGCAGGCCCAGGGCAAACACTGAAGCTTTCTTT. Protein: CASRPRANTEAFF. The chain is built from TRBV12-3 or TRBV12-4 and TRBJ1-1, with a weak D call TRBD1 (5 bases). This CDR3 contains 13 residues. Trimming removed 6 bases at V and 2 bases at J, with 10 bases between.